This section outlines one T cell receptor (beta chain) sequence together with its context. Its cognate antigen is unknown. These data are taken from a study of T cell responses to AZD1222 COVID-19 vaccine. Whole-study findings and limits: Distributed over spike, vaccine-associated CD4 TCRs predominated at 160-218 and 743-854. Just a handful of people given AZD1222 tested seropositive at baseline. Variant regions that are unmutated are reportedly the target of nearly half of spike-specific TCRs.

This CDR3 region has 15 residues. Germline V gives CDR1 LNHNV, CDR2 YYDKDF (reference sequence). Between the trimmed V and J ends, which lost 0 bases and 0 bases, there was a span of 6 bases. The table came from immunoSEQ multiplex PCR; TCRdb's copy has only in-frame clones and leaves some out. This table holds 100,000 to 150,000 clones, 88% found once. This TCR was sampled from an adult in good health. The sample consisted of peripheral blood, taken on day 0 of AZD1222 vaccination. This rearrangement joins TRBV15 to TRBJ1-5; D gene uncertain. The DNA for the CDR3 is TGTGCCACCAGCAGAGACCCCTCTAGCAATCAGCCCCAGCATTTT. Protein sequence: CATSRDPSSNQPQHF.